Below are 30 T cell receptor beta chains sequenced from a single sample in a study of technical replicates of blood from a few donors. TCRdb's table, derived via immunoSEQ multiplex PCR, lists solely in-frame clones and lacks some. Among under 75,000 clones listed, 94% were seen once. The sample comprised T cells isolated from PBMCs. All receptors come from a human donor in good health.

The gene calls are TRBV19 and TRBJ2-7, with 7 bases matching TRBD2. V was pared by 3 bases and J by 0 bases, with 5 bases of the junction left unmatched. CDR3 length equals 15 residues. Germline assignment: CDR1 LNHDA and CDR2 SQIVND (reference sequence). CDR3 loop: CASSMIAGVSYEQYF. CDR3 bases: TGTGCCAGTAGTATGATAGCGGGTGTCTCCTACGAGCAGTACTTC.

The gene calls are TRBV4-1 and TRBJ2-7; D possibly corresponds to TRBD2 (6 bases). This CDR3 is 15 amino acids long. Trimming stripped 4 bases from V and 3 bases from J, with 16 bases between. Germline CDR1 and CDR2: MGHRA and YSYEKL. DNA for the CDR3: TGCGCCAGCAGCCGCGGGATCAACCTCGGCTACGAGCAGTACTTC. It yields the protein CASSRGINLGYEQYF.

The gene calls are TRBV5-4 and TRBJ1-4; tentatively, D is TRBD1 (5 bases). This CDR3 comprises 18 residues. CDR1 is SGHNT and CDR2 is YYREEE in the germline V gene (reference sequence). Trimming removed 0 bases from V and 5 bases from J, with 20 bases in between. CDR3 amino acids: CASSLGWGGRKENEKLFF. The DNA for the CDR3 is TGTGCCAGCAGCTTGGGCTGGGGGGGACGGAAAGAAAATGAAAAACTGTTTTTT. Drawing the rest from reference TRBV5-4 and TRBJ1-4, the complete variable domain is ETGVTQSPTHLIKTRGQQVTLRCSSQSGHNTVSWYQQALGQGPQFIFQYYREEENGRGNFPPRFSGLQFPNYSSELNVNALELDDSALYLCASSLGWGGRKENEKLFFGSGTQLSVL.

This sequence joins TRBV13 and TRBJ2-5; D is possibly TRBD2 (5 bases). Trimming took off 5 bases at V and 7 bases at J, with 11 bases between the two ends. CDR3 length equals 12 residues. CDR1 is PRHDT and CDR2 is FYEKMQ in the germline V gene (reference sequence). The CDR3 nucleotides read TGTGCCAGCAGCCCCCCTGGAGGGACCCAGTACTTC. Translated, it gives CASSPPGGTQYF.

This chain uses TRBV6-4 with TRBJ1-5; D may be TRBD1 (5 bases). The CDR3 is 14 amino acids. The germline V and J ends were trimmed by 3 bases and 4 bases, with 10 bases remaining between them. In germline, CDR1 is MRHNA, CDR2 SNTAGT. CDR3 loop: CASSEGRGNQPQHF. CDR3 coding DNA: TGTGCCAGCAGTGAAGGTAGGGGAAATCAGCCCCAGCATTTT.

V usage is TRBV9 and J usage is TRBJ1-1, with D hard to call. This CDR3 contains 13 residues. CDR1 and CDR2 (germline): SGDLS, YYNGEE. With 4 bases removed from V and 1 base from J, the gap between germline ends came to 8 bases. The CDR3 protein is CASSPHGNTEAFF. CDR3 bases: TGTGCCAGCAGCCCCCACGGGAACACTGAAGCTTTCTTT.

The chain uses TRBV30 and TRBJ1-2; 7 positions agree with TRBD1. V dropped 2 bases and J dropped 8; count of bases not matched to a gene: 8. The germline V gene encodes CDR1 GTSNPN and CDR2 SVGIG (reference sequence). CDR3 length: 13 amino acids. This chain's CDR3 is CAWSRQGLIGYTF. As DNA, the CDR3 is TGTGCCTGGAGTAGACAGGGCCTGATAGGCTACACCTTC.

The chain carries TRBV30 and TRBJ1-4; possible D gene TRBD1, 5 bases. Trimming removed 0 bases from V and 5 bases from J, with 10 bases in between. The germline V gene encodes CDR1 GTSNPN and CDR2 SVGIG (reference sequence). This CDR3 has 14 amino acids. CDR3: CAWSVGQGNEKLFF. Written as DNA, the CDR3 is TGTGCCTGGAGTGTTGGTCAGGGCAATGAAAAACTGTTTTTT.

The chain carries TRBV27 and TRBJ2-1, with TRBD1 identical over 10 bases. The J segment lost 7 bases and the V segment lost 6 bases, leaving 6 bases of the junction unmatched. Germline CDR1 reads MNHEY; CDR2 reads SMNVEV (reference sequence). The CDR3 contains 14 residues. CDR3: CASSPWTGGNEQFF. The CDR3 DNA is TGTGCCAGCAGCCCCTGGACAGGGGGGAATGAGCAGTTCTTC.

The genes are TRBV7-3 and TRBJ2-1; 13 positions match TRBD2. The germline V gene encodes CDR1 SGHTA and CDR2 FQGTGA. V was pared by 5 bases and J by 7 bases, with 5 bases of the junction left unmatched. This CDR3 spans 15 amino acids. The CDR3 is CASSPRGLAGNEQFF. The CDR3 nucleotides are TGTGCCAGCAGCCCCCGGGGACTAGCGGGAAATGAGCAGTTCTTC.

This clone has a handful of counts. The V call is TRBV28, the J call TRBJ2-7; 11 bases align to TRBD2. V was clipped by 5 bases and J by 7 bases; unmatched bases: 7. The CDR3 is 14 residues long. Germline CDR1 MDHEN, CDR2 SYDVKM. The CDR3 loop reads CASSKGLAGKEQYF. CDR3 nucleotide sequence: TGTGCCAGCAGTAAAGGACTAGCGGGTAAAGAGCAGTACTTC.

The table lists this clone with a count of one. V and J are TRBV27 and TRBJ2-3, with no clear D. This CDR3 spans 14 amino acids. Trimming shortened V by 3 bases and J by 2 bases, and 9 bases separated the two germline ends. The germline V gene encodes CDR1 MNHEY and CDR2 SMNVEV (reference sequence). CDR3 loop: CASSFGYTTDTQYF. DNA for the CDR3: TGTGCCAGCAGTTTCGGGTACACCACAGATACGCAGTATTTT.

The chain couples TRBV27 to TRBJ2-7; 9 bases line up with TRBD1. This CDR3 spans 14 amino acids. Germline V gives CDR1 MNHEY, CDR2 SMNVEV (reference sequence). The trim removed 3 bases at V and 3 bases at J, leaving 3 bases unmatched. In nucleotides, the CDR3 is TGTGCCAGCAGTTTCGGGACAGGGCGCTACGAGCAGTACTTC. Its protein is CASSFGTGRYEQYF.

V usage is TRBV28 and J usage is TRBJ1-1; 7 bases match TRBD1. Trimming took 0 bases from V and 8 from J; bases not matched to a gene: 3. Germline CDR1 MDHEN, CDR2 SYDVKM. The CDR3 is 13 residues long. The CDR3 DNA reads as TGTGCCAGCAGTTTATGGACAGGGTACGAAGCTTTCTTT. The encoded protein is CASSLWTGYEAFF.

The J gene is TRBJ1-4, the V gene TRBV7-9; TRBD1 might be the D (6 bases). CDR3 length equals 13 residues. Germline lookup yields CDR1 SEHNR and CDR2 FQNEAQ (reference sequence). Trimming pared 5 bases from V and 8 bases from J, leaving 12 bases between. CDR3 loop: CASSPWTAEKLFF. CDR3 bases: TGTGCCAGCAGCCCGTGGACAGCCGAAAAACTGTTTTTT.

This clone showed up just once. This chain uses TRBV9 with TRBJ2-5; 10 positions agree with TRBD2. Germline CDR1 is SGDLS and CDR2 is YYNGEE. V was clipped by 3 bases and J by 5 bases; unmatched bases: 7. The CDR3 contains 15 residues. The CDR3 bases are TGTGCCAGCAGCGCCGGGACTAGCGTATTGGAGACCCAGTACTTC. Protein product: CASSAGTSVLETQYF. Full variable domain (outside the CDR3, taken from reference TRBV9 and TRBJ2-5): DSGVTQTPKHLITATGQRVTLRCSPRSGDLSVYWYQQSLDQGLQFLIQYYNGEERAKGNILERFSAQQFPDLHSELNLSSLELGDSALYFCASSAGTSVLETQYFGPGTRLLVL.

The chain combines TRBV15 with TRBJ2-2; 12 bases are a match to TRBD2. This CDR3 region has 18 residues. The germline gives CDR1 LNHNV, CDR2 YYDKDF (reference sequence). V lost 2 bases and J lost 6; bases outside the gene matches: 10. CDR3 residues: CATSRRLAGEVIAGELFF. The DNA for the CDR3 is TGTGCCACCAGCAGAAGACTAGCGGGAGAAGTTATAGCCGGGGAGCTGTTTTTT.

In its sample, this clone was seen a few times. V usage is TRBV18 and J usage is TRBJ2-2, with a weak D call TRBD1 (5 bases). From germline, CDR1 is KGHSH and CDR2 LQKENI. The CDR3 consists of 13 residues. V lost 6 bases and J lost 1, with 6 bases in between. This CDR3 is CASSTGNTGELFF. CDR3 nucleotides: TGTGCCAGCTCCACAGGGAACACCGGGGAGCTGTTTTTT.

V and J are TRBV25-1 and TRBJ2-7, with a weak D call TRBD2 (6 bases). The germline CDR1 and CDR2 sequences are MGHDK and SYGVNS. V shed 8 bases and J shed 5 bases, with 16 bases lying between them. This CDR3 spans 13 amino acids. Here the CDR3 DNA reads TGTGCCAGCGGGGACTGGCTAGAGAACGAGCAGTACTTC. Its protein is CASGDWLENEQYF.

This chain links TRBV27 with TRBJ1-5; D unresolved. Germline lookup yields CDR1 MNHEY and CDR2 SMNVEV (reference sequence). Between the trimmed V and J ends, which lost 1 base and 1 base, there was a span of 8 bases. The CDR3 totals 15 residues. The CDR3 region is CASSLWAASNQPQHF. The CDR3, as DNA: TGTGCCAGCAGTTTATGGGCAGCAAGCAATCAGCCCCAGCATTTT.

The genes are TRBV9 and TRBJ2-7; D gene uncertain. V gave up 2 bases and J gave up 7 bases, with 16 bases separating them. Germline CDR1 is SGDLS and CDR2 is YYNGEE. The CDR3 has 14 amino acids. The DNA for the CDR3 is TGTGCCAGCAGCGTCCGTTACGAGAACTTTGAGCAGTACTTC. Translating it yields CASSVRYENFEQYF.

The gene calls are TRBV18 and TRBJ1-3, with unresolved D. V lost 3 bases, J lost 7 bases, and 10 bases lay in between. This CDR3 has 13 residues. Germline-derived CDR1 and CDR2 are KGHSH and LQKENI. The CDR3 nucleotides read TGTGCCAGCTCACCCTCGGCGGGGAACACCATATATTTT. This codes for CASSPSAGNTIYF. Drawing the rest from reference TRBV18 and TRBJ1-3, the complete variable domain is NAGVMQNPRHLVRRRGQEARLRCSPMKGHSHVYWYRQLPEEGLKFMVYLQKENIIDESGMPKERFSAEFPKEGPSILRIQQVVRGDSAAYFCASSPSAGNTIYFGEGSWLTVV.

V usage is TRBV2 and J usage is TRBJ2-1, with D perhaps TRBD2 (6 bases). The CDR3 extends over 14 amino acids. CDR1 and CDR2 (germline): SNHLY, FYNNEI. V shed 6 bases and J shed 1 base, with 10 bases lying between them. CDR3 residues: CASSRDFSYNEQFF. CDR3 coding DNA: TGTGCCAGCAGCCGGGACTTTTCCTACAATGAGCAGTTCTTC.

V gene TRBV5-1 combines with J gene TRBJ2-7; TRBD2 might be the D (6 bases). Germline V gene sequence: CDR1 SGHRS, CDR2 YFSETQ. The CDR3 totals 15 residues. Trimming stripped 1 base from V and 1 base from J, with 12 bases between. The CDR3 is CASSLLSSVSYEQYF. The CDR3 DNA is TGCGCCAGCAGCTTGCTATCTAGCGTGTCCTACGAGCAGTACTTC.

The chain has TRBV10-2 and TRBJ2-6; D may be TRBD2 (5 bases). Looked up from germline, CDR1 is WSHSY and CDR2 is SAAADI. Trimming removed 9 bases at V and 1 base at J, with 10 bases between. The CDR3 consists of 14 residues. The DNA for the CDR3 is TGCGCCAGTACCTCGGGGTCTGGGGCCAACGTCCTGACTTTC. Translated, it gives CASTSGSGANVLTF.

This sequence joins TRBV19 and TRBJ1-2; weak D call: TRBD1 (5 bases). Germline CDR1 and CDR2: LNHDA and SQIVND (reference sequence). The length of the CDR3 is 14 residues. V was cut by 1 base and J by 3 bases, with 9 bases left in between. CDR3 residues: CASSIGQGDYGYTF. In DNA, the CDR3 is TGTGCCAGTAGTATAGGGCAGGGCGACTATGGCTACACCTTC.

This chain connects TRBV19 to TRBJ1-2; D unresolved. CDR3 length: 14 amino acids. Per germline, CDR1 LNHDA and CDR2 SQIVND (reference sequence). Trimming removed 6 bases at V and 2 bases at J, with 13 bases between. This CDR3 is CASRRPLQNYGYTF. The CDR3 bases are TGTGCCAGTAGGAGACCGCTACAGAACTATGGCTACACCTTC.

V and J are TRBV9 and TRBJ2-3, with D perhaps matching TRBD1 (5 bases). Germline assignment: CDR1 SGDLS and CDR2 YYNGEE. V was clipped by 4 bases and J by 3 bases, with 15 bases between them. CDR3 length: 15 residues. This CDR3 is CASSLRAHGTDTQYF. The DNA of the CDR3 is TGTGCCAGCAGCCTCAGGGCACATGGAACAGATACGCAGTATTTT.

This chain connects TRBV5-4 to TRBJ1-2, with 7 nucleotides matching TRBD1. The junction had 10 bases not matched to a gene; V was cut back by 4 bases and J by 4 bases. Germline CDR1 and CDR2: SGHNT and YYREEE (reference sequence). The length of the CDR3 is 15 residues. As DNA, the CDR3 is TGTGCCAGCAGCCAGGACAGGCTACTTTTCTATGGCTACACCTTC. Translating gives CASSQDRLLFYGYTF.

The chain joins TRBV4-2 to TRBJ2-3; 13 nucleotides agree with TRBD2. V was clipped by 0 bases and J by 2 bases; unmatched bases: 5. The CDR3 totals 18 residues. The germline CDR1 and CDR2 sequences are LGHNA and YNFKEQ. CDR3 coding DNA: TGTGCCAGCAGCCAAGATCTGACTAGCGGGAGGTTCACAGATACGCAGTATTTT. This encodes CASSQDLTSGRFTDTQYF.